This TCR beta chain was observed in a study of sequential checkpoint blockade in melanoma. At the level of the study: Around 21 patients had tumor biopsies before treatment and at week 13. Overall study findings and caveats: About 30 times likelier clinical benefit followed increased tumor T-cell fraction and clonality.

Note on this clone: What it binds is unknown.

The treatment denotes: randomized to nivolumab then ipilimumab (arm A) or the reverse (arm B). Sequencing was performed with immunoSEQ multiplex PCR; in TCRdb, only in-frame clones are kept and a portion is missing. This table holds approximately 11,000 clones, 28% found once. Germline V lookup: CDR1 LNHDA, CDR2 SQIVND (reference sequence). The germline V and J ends were trimmed by 1 base and 9 bases, with 13 bases remaining between them. The CDR3 is 14 amino acids. Sample: tumor tissue (inferred from file names), taken from a patient given nivolumab and ipilimumab in sequence. The TCR sequence derives from a human donor with melanoma. The chain links TRBV19 to TRBJ2-1; D ambiguous. CDR3 bases: TGTGCCAGTAGTATAGCCTGGACGTTGGGTGAGCAGTTCTTC. As protein: CASSIAWTLGEQFF.